Reported below is one TCR beta chain. This CDR3 spans 15 amino acids. V was clipped by 6 bases and J by 4 bases, with 19 bases between them. Germline V gives CDR1 DFQATT, CDR2 SNEGSKA (reference sequence). The use of genomic DNA as template underpinned the TCR beta VDJ and CDR3 profiling. From the reads, TCRdb called clonotypes with MiXCR, one entry per CDR3 protein. Among about 400,000 distinct CDR3 sequences listed, around 72% were seen once. This specimen belongs to a study of CD8+CD57+ T cells in acquired aplastic anemia. V is TRBV20-1 and J is TRBJ2-1; D unclear. The sequenced sample was sorted CD4+, CD8+, or CD8+CD57+ T cells (not recorded which) from PBMCs. The TCR was taken from a human donor in good health, serving as a control. The CDR3 here is CSALANRVEYNEQFF. CDR3 coding DNA: TGCAGTGCCCTCGCGAACCGGGTAGAGTACAATGAGCAGTTCTTC.